Here is one TCR beta chain with its context. Profiled with immunoSEQ multiplex PCR; TCRdb holds only in-frame clones, not every one. The data hold over 85,000 clones, with 70% to 90% observed a single time. These data come from a study of cytomegalovirus exposure and HLA in healthy donors. Germline CDR1 reads LNHNV; CDR2 reads YYDKDF (reference sequence). The CDR3 extends over 18 amino acids. J was trimmed by 9 bases and V by 0 bases; bases with no gene match: 12. The chain uses TRBV15 and TRBJ2-1; the match to TRBD2 covers 12 bases. Sequencing was done on a sample of PBMCs. The origin of this receptor is a woman aged 25 to 39 in good health and CMV-seropositive. CDR3 sequence reads: CATSREGSRTSGVLEQFF. The CDR3 DNA reads TGTGCCACCAGCAGAGAAGGGTCTCGGACTAGCGGGGTCCTTGAGCAGTTCTTC.